This TCR beta chain was sequenced during a study of blood T cell repertoires in COVID-19. The wider study: Samples taken during acute and convalescent COVID-19 were collected in the United States, Italy and Spain. Sample material is recorded as cDNA or gDNA derived from T cells, B-cell-depleted T cells, or PBMCs.

This clone was seen a handful of times. As handled by the study authors: How many nucleated cells were present was estimated from reference gene primer amplification. Data came from immunoSEQ multiplex PCR; TCRdb stores just in-frame clones and leaves some out. Clone size and the V and J calls come from that table; the DNA yielded D and trimming. Of some 66,000 clones in the sample, approximately 94% were seen once. This receptor was obtained from a man in his 70s with active COVID-19. Sequenced sample: peripheral blood.

The CDR3 loop reads CASLYRAYEQYV. CDR3 DNA sequence: TGCGCCAGCCTTTACAGGGCTTACGAGCAGTACGTC. The rearrangement links TRBV10-1 to TRBJ2-7; D is possibly TRBD1 (6 bases). The ends were cut back, 8 bases at V and 4 bases at J, with 12 bases in the middle. The germline gives CDR1 WNHNN, CDR2 SYGVQD (reference sequence). This CDR3 has 12 residues.